A selection of T cell receptor beta chains follows, all from one sample in a study of blood T cell repertoires in COVID-19. The data were produced by immunoSEQ multiplex PCR, yet TCRdb's version contains in-frame clones alone and is incomplete. The sample yields around 99,000 clones, about 90% seen once. Sequenced input: peripheral blood. All receptors derive from a man aged 40-49 years with active or convalescent COVID-19. The CDR3 runs from the conserved cysteine through the conserved F or W. A D gene is named only where the DNA matches it firmly. Rows give clone size only sometimes, using once, few, many, or a class for an expanded clone.

d_gene	j_gene	v_gene	abundance	CDR3nt	CDR3aa
TRBD2	TRBJ2-5	TRBV7-3	.	TGTGCCAGCAGCTCCAGCGGGAGGAGGGATGAGACCCAGTACTTC	CASSSSGRRDETQYF
.	TRBJ2-7	TRBV25-1	few	TGTGCCAGCAGAGCGGCAGCCTCCTACGAGCAGTACTTC	CASRAAASYEQYF
TRBD1	TRBJ1-1	TRBV27	.	TGTGCCAGCACCCCGGGACAGGGAGGCACTGAAGCTTTCTTT	CASTPGQGGTEAFF
.	TRBJ1-1	TRBV28	.	TGTGCCAGCAGGGACAGTCTAACTGAAGCTTTCTTT	CASRDSLTEAFF
.	TRBJ2-3	TRBV18	.	TGTGCCAGCTCACCGGGCCGAGCCACAGATACGCAGTATTTT	CASSPGRATDTQYF
.	TRBJ2-7	TRBV7-9	.	TGTGCCAGCAGCTTGGTCCCAGGGAAAGAGCAGTACTTC	CASSLVPGKEQYF
.	TRBJ2-5	TRBV21-1	once	TGTGCCAGCAGCAAAGTCCCTTTTCAAGAGACCCAGTACTTC	CASSKVPFQETQYF
TRBD2	TRBJ2-7	TRBV5-1	.	TGCGCCAGCAGCCCTAGCGGGGTATCTTACGAGCAGTACTTC	CASSPSGVSYEQYF
TRBD1	TRBJ2-7	TRBV5-6	once	TGTGCCAGCAGCCTCGGACAGGGGCGCTACGAGCAGTACTTC	CASSLGQGRYEQYF
TRBD2	TRBJ2-1	TRBV19	.	TGTGCCAGTAACTGGGATAGCGGGAGGGAAGCCTACAATGAGCAGTTCTTC	CASNWDSGREAYNEQFF
.	TRBJ1-4	TRBV25-1	.	TGTGCCAGCAGTCACGGGTTCATTAATGAAAAACTGTTTTTT	CASSHGFINEKLFF
.	TRBJ2-7	TRBV5-1	.	TGCGCCAGCAGCATAGCCTACGAGCAGTACTTC	CASSIAYEQYF
TRBD1	TRBJ1-4	TRBV28	.	TGTGCCAGCCGAGACAGGGAGGTTTCAACTAATGAAAAACTGTTTTTT	CASRDREVSTNEKLFF
.	TRBJ1-3	TRBV4-3	.	TGCGCCAGCAGCTACACGACTGGAAACACCATATATTTT	CASSYTTGNTIYF
TRBD1	TRBJ2-3	TRBV24-1	.	TGTGCCACCAGTGATTTGGCGTCGACAGGGAATACAGATACGCAGTATTTT	CATSDLASTGNTDTQYF
.	TRBJ1-2	TRBV19	.	TGTGCCAGTAGTATTAGTCCCTCTAACTATGGCTACACCTTC	CASSISPSNYGYTF
TRBD1	TRBJ2-7	TRBV28	.	TGTGCCAGTACCACAGGGGTGGAAGAGCAGTACTTC	CASTTGVEEQYF
TRBD2	TRBJ2-7	TRBV6-5	.	TGTGCCAGCAGTTACCGGACTAGCGGGGCCTACGAGCAGTACTTC	CASSYRTSGAYEQYF
TRBD2	TRBJ2-1	TRBV6-4	.	TGTGCCAGCAGTGGACTAGCGGGACCTTACAATGAGCAGTTCTTC	CASSGLAGPYNEQFF
TRBD1	TRBJ1-3	TRBV19	.	TGTGCCAGTCGTCTCACTGCTTACGGTACAGGGGACTCTGGAAACACCATATATTTT	CASRLTAYGTGDSGNTIYF